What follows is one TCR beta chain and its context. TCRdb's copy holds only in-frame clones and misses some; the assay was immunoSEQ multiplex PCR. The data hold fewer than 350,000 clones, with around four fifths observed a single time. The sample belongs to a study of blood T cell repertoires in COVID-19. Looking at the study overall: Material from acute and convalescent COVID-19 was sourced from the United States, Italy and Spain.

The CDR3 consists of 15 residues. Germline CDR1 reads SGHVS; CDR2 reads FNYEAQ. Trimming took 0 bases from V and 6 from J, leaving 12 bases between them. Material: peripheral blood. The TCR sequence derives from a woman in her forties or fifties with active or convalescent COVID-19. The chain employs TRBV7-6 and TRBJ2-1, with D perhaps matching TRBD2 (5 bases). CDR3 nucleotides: TGTGCCAGCAGCTTAGCGGGTGGCGGGTTCAATGAGCAGTTCTTC. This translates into CASSLAGGGFNEQFF. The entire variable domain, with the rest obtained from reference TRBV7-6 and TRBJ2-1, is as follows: GAGVSQSPRYKVTKRGQDVALRCDPISGHVSLYWYRQALGQGPEFLTYFNYEAQQDKSGLPNDRFSAERPEGSISTLTIQRTEQRDSAMYRCASSLAGGGFNEQFFGPGTRLTVL.